This T cell receptor beta chain was recorded in a study of cytomegalovirus exposure and HLA in healthy donors. Regarding the study as a whole: The classifier reportedly diagnosed cytomegalovirus status with high specificity and sensitivity. A later analysis found common viral pathogens apparently linked to several of the most significant clusters.

PCR was performed using 60 Vbeta and 13 Jbeta primers. The assay was immunoSEQ multiplex PCR, and TCRdb's table has in-frame clones only and misses some. Of approximately 42,000 clones in the sample, over 70% were seen once. Comment on this clone: Its target is not known.

Germline V gives CDR1 SGHRS, CDR2 YFSETQ. Trimming at V came to 0 bases and at J to 2 bases, leaving 2 bases not matched to a gene. The CDR3 totals 15 residues. This clonotype originated in a man aged 50-59 years in good health and CMV-seronegative. Input material: PBMCs. The chain couples TRBV5-1 to TRBJ1-2, with 9 bases lining up with TRBD1. DNA of the CDR3: TGCGCCAGCAGCTTGGGGACAGGGGAGAACTATGGCTACACCTTC. It is translated as CASSLGTGENYGYTF.